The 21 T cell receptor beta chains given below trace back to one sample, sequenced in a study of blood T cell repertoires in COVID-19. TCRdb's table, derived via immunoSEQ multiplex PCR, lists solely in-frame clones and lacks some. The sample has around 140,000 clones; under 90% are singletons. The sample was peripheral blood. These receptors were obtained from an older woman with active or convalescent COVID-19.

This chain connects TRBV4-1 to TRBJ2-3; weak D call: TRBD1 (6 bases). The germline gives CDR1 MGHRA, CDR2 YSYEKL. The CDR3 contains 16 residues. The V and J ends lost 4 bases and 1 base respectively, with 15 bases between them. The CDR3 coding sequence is TGCGCCAGCAGCCCCATCTTGGGGGCCCGCACAGATACGCAGTATTTT. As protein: CASSPILGARTDTQYF.

CDR3 DNA sequence: TGTGCCAGCAGTTATGGGGGGAGCCGAGCGGGGGAGCAGTACGTC. This encodes CASSYGGSRAGEQYV. This chain joins TRBV6-6 and TRBJ2-7, with 7 bases aligning to TRBD2. The germline gives CDR1 MNHNY, CDR2 SVGAGI (reference sequence). This CDR3 is built from 15 residues. Losses at the gene ends were 3 bases for V and 7 bases for J; bases not matched to a gene: 12.

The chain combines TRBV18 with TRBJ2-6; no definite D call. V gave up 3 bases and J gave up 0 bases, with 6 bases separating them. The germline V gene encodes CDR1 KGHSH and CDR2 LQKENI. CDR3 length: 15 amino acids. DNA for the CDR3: TGTGCCAGCTCACCTATCAGCTCTGGGGCCAACGTCCTGACTTTC. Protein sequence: CASSPISSGANVLTF.

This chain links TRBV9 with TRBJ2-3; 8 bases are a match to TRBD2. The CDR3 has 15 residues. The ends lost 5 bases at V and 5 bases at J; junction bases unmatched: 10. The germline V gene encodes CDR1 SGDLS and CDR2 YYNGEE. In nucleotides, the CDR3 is TGTGCCAGCAGTCGGGGAGCGGGAGAGTTAGATACGCAGTATTTT. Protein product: CASSRGAGELDTQYF. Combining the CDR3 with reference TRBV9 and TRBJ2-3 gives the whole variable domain DSGVTQTPKHLITATGQRVTLRCSPRSGDLSVYWYQQSLDQGLQFLIQYYNGEERAKGNILERFSAQQFPDLHSELNLSSLELGDSALYFCASSRGAGELDTQYFGPGTRLTVL.

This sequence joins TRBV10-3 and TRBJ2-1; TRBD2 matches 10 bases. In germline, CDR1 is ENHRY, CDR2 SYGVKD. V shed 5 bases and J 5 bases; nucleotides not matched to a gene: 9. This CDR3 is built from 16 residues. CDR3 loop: CAISSKRLAGDNEQFF. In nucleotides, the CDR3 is TGTGCCATCAGTTCAAAACGGCTAGCGGGGGACAATGAGCAGTTCTTC.

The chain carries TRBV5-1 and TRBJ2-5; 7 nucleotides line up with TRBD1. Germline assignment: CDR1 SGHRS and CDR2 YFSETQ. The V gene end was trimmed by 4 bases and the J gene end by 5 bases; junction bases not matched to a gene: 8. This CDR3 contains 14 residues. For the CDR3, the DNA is TGCGCCAGCAGCCCCCGGGACAGTGGTGAGACCCAGTACTTC. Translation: CASSPRDSGETQYF.

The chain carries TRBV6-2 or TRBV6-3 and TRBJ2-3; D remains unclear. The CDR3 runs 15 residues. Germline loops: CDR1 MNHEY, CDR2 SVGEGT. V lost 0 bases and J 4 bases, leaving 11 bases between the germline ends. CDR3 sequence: CASSYSGQRPDTQYF. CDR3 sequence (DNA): TGTGCCAGCAGTTACTCAGGCCAGCGCCCAGATACGCAGTATTTT.

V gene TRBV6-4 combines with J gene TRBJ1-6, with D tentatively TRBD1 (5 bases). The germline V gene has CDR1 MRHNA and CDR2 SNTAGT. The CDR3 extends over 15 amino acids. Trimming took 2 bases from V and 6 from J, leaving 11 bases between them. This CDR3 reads CASSDLGVPNSPLHF. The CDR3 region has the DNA TGTGCCAGCAGTGACCTAGGGGTTCCTAATTCACCCCTCCACTTT.

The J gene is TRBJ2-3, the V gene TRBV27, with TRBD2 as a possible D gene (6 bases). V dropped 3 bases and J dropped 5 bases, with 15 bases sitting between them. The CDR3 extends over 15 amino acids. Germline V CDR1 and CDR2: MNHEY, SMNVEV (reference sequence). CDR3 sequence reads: CASSLFTGVGDTQYF. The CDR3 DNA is TGTGCCAGCAGTTTGTTCACGGGGGTAGGAGATACGCAGTATTTT.

CDR3 region: CASSLRNRAGETQYF. CDR3 DNA: TGTGCCAGCAGCTTACGGAACAGGGCGGGCGAGACCCAGTACTTC. The rearrangement links TRBV7-6 to TRBJ2-5, with D possibly being TRBD1 (6 bases). The germline CDR1 and CDR2 sequences are SGHVS and FNYEAQ. Trimming pared 2 bases from V and 5 bases from J, leaving 15 bases between. The CDR3 extends over 15 amino acids.

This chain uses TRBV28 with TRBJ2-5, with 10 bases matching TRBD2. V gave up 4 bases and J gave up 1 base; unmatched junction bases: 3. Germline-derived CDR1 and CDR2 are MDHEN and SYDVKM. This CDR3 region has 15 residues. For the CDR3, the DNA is TGTGCCAGCAGTTCACTAGCGGGGAGCCAAGAGACCCAGTACTTC. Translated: CASSSLAGSQETQYF.

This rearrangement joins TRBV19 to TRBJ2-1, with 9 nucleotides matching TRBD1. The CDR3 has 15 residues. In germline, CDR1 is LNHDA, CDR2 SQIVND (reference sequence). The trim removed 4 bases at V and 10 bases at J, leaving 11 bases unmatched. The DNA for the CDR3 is TGTGCCAGTAGTACCCCCCGGGACAGGGTGCAGGAGCAGTTCTTC. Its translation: CASSTPRDRVQEQFF.

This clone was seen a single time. As DNA, the CDR3 is TGCGCCAGCAGCTTTGACAGGCCTCGGGGCGATTCACCCCTCCACTTT. Protein sequence: CASSFDRPRGDSPLHF. The chain carries TRBV5-1 and TRBJ1-6; possible D gene TRBD1, 6 bases. This CDR3 spans 16 amino acids. CDR1 is SGHRS, CDR2 YFSETQ, per germline. V was pared by 2 bases and J by 8 bases, with 17 bases between.

Here the CDR3 reads CASSGGATGAVRLFF. In DNA, the CDR3 is TGTGCCAGTAGTGGTGGGGCCACAGGGGCGGTAAGACTGTTTTTT. The chain recombines TRBV19 with TRBJ1-4, with 7 bases lining up with TRBD1. J gave up 13 bases and V 5 bases, and 16 bases lay outside the gene matches. This CDR3 contains 15 residues. Germline loops: CDR1 LNHDA, CDR2 SQIVND (reference sequence).

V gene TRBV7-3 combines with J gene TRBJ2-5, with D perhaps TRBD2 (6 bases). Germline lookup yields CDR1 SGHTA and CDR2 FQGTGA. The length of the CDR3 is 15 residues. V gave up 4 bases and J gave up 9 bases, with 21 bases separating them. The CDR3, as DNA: TGTGCCAGCAGCTCAGGACTAATGGAAGGGGAGGCCCAGTACTTC. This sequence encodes CASSSGLMEGEAQYF.

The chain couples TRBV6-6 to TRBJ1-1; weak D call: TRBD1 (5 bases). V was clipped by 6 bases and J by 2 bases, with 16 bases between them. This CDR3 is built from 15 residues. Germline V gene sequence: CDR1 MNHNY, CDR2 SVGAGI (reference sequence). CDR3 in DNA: TGTGCCAGCAGACCCCCCCAGGGTACAAACACTGAAGCTTTCTTT. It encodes CASRPPQGTNTEAFF.

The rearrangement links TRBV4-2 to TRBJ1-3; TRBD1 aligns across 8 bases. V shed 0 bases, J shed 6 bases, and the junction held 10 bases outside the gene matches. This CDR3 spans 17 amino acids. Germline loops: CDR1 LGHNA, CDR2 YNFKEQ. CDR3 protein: CASSQDPHRGEENTIYF. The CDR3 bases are TGTGCCAGCAGCCAAGATCCGCACAGGGGGGAAGAAAACACCATATATTTT.

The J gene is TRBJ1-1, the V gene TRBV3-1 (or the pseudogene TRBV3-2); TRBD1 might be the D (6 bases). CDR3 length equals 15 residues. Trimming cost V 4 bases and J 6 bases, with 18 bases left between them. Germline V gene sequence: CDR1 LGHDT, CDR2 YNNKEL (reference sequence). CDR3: CASSLRGGGKSEAFF. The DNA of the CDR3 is TGTGCCAGCAGCCTACGAGGGGGGGGTAAGTCTGAAGCTTTCTTT.

The CDR3 sequence: CASSLAGLTDNEQFF. The CDR3 DNA is TGTGCCAGCAGCTTAGCGGGGTTAACCGACAATGAGCAGTTCTTC. The chain links TRBV11-3 to TRBJ2-1, with a possible D match to TRBD2 (5 bases). The CDR3 totals 15 residues. Germline V lookup: CDR1 SGHNT, CDR2 YENEEA. The V gene lost 1 base and the J gene lost 5 bases, with 12 bases spanning the gap.

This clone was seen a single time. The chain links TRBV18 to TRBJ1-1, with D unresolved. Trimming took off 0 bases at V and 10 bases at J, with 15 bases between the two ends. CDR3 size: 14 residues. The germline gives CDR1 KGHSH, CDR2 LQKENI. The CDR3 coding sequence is TGTGCCAGCTCACCACCGACTCTAAACCCCCGAGCTTTCTTT. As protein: CASSPPTLNPRAFF.

Here the CDR3 reads CASSSLSEQYF. CDR3 DNA: TGTGCCAGCAGCTCCCTCTCCGAGCAGTACTTC. This chain connects TRBV7-9 to TRBJ2-7; no clear D gene. Trimming cost V 4 bases and J 6 bases, with 7 bases left between them. Per the germline V gene, CDR1 is SEHNR and CDR2 is FQNEAQ (reference sequence). CDR3 length: 11 residues.